Below, one T cell receptor beta chain is given with its context. Its antigen is unknown. Qualities for individual bases were not recorded, and no much larger clone is one base off. The intended sense of this specimen's time point label: cells obtained before transplantation from donor or recipient. CD3+CD4+ and CD3+CD8+ populations were FACS-sorted from unstimulated pre-transplant donor and recipient cells taken from spleen or lymph nodes. The data stem from a study of graft-versus-host responses after intestinal transplantation (dated by TCRdb to the early 2020s). At the level of the whole study: The transplants that recipients received were multivisceral, liver-intestinal, or isolated intestinal. Every recipient was given anti-thymocyte globulin induction, then maintenance tacrolimus and steroids for around three years. Bulk TCR-beta CDR3 sequencing was used to track graft-versus-host and host-versus-graft alloreactive T cell clones in the graft, circulation and bone marrow after intestinal transplantation. To identify alloreactive clones, pre-transplant mixed lymphocyte reaction products were sequenced and compared with unstimulated pre-transplant donor and recipient T cells. Of the roughly 26 intestinal transplant recipients enrolled in the cohort, one of whom was a retransplant, 3 patients without pretransplant specimens were excluded. A peak of at least 4% donor T cells among recipient peripheral blood mononuclear cells was the definition used for donor T cell macrochimerism. Rather than going through the commercial service, samples from three later patients were sequenced in-house on an Illumina MiSeq and processed with MiXCR. Study-level results and caveats: Early after transplant, peak levels of circulating GvH clones were found to be associated with declines in HvG clones. GvH clones turned up in recipient bone marrow, with some appearing earlier in ileal mucosa or blood, a pattern consistent with an intestinal mucosal origin. Conclusions were limited by the relatively low number and heterogeneity of intestinal transplant patients. In the allografts of patients with donor T cell macrochimerism, GvH to HvG T cell clonal ratios were high.

Trimming removed 4 bases from V and 1 base from J, leaving 10 bases between the germline ends. According to the germline V gene, CDR1 reads SGHTA and CDR2 reads FQGTGA. Taken from cysteine to phenylalanine, the CDR3 has 15 residues. Only the CDR3 DNA is retained, 45 bases long and in frame from the first base. Library generation was performed with the immunoSEQ multiplex PCR assay. In most patients, genomic DNA was isolated using the Qiagen DNeasy Blood and Tissue Kit and sent frozen to Adaptive Biotechnologies for TCR sequencing. Adaptive Biotechnologies carried out high-throughput TCR-beta CDR3 sequencing of genomic DNA for most patients. As for the authors' bioinformatics: Adaptive's ImmunoSEQ software supplied the TCR sequencing data for around 17 patients, while MiXCR and VDJtools were used to process three other patients. To correct CD4 versus CD8 sorting errors, any sequence found in both subsets at a frequency ratio below 5:1 was removed. CDR3 nucleotide sequences shared between donor and recipient were removed because their origin could not be assigned. To count as alloreactive, a clone needed at least 2-fold expansion over unstimulated cells and a minimum CFSE-low frequency of 0.002% (template counts) or 0.001% (read counts). Clones were considered mappable if detected in sequenced pre-transplant spleen, lymph node, or MLR CFSE-low populations of the donor or recipient. Cumulative frequency of alloreactive clones was calculated as a percentage of all sequences weighted by copy number. This immuneACCESS table, as held by TCRdb, lists in-frame sequences with V and J called but not all clones. Of the missing ones, under half trace to an unresolved V gene in checked studies; the others have no known cause. Clone size and the V and J calls come from that table; the DNA yielded D and trimming. This sample is represented by about 130,000 clones; around 90% of them were singletons. The ten top clones hold 0.15% to 0.2% of the sample.

The chain joins TRBV7-3 to TRBJ2-2; the D segment cannot be called with confidence. The source of this sequence is a human donor who received an intestinal transplant. Source: unstimulated CD4+ T cells sorted from spleen or lymph node cells, taken before intestinal transplant. DNA sequence: TGTGCCAGCAGCTCCGACGAAGGGAACACCGGGGAGCTGTTTTTT. This is translated as CASSSDEGNTGELFF.